This T cell receptor (beta chain) comes out of a study of response to subunit inactivated influenza vaccine. The table lists this clonotype with a few counts. The antigen remains unidentified. Using its own MiXCR run on the RT-PCR reads, TCRdb lists one record per CDR3 protein. This table has around 490,000 distinct CDR3 sequences, under 9% appearing once. Study-level results: Researchers suggested that each seasonal influenza vaccination recruits few new T cells.

V lost 1 base to trimming and J lost 7 bases, with 11 bases between them. In germline, CDR1 is SGHTA, CDR2 FQGNSA. The CDR3 length is 14 residues. The source was PBMCs from blood, collected less than 25 months after vaccination. The rearrangement links TRBV7-2 to TRBJ2-1, with unresolved D. The receptor comes from a man aged 50 to 69 who received an inactivated influenza vaccine. The CDR3 loop reads CASSLVVRTNEQFF. DNA of the CDR3: TGTGCCAGCAGCTTAGTTGTCAGGACGAATGAGCAGTTCTTC.